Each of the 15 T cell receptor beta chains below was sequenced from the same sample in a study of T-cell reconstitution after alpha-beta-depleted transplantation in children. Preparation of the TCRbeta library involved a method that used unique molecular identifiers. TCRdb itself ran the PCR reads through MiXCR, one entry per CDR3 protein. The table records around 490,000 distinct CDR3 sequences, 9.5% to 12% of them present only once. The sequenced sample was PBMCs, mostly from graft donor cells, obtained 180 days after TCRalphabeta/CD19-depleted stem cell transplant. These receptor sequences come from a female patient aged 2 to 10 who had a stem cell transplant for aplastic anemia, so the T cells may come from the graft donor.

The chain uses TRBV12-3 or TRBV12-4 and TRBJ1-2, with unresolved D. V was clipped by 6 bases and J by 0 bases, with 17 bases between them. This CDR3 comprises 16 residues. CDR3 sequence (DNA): TGTGCCAGCAGCCAAAGTTCTGGTACCACTAACTATGGCTACACCTTC. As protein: CASSQSSGTTNYGYTF.

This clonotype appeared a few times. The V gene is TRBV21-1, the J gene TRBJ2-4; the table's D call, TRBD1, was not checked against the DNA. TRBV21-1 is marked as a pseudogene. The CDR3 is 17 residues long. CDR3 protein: CASSIGTARPTKNSQYF. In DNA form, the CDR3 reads TGTGCCAGCAGCATAGGGACAGCCCGCCCTACCAAAAACAGTCAGTACTTC.

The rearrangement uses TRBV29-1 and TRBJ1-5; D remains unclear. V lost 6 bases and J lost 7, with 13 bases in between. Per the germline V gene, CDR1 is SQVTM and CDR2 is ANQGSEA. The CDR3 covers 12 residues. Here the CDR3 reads CSVGKRNQPQHF. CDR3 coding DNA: TGCAGCGTAGGGAAGAGGAACCAGCCCCAGCATTTT.

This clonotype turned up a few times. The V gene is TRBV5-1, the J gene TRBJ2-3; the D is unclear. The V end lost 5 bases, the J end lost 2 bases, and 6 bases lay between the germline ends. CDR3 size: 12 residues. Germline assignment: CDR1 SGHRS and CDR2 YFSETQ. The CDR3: CASRGNTDTQYF. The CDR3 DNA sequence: TGCGCCAGCAGAGGGAACACAGATACGCAGTATTTT.

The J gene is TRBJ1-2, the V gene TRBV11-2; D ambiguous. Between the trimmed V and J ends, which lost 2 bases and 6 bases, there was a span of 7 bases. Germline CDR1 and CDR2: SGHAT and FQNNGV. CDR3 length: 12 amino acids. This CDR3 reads CASSLNLDGYTF. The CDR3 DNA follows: TGTGCCAGCAGCTTAAATCTTGATGGCTACACCTTC. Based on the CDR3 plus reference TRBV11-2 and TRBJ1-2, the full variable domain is EAGVAQSPRYKIIEKRQSVAFWCNPISGHATLYWYQQILGQGPKLLIQFQNNGVVDDSQLPKDRFSAERLKGVDSTLKIQPAKLEDSAVYLCASSLNLDGYTFGSGTRLTVV.

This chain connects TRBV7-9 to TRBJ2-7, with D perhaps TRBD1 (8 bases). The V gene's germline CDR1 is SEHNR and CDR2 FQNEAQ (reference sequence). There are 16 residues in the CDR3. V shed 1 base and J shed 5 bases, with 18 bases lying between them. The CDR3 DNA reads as TGTGCCAGCAGCTTAGGTGGGGGGGACAGGCGCGACGAGCAGTACGTC. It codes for CASSLGGGDRRDEQYV.

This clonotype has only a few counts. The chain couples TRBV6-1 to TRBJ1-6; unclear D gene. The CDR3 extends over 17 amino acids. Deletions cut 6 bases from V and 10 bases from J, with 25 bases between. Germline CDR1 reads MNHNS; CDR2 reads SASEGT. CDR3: CASSKKDPGGVGSPLHF. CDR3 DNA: TGTGCCAGCAGCAAGAAGGACCCAGGTGGGGTAGGCTCACCCCTCCACTTT.

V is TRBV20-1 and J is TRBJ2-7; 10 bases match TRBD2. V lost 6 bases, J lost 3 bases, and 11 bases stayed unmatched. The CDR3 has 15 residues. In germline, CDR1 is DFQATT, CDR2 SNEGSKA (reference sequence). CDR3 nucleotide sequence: TGCAGTGCCCTCGAGGGGACTAGCGCGTTCTACGAGCAGTACTTC. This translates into CSALEGTSAFYEQYF.

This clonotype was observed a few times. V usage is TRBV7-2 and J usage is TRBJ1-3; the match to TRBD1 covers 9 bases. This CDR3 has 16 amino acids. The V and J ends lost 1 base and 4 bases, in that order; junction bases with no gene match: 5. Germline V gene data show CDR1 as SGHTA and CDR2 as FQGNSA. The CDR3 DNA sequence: TGTGCCAGCAGCTTAGGGGGGACAGGGTTAGGAAACACCATATATTTT. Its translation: CASSLGGTGLGNTIYF.

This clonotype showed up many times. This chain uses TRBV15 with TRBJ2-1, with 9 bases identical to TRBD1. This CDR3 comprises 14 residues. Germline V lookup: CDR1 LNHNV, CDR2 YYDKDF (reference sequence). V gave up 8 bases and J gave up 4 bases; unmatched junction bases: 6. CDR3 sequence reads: CATQRDRAYNEQFF. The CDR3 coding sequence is TGTGCCACCCAACGGGACAGGGCGTACAATGAGCAGTTCTTC. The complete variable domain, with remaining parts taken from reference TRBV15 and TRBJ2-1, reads DAMVIQNPRYQVTQFGKPVTLSCSQTLNHNVMYWYQQKSSQAPKLLFHYYDKDFNNEADTPDNFQSRRPNTSFCFLDIRSPGLGDTAMYLCATQRDRAYNEQFFGPGTRLTVL.

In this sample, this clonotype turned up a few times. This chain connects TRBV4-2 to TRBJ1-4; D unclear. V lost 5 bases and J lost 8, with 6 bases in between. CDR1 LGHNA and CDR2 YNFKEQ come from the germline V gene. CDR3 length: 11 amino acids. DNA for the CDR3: TGTGCCAGCAGCACTGGGGAAAAACTGTTTTTT. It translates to CASSTGEKLFF.

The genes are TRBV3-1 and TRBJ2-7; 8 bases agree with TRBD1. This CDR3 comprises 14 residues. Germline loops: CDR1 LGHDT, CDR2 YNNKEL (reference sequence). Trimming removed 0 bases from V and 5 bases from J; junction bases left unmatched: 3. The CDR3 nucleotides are TGTGCCAGCAGCCAAGATCAGGGGGCGGACGAGCAGTACTTC. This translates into CASSQDQGADEQYF.

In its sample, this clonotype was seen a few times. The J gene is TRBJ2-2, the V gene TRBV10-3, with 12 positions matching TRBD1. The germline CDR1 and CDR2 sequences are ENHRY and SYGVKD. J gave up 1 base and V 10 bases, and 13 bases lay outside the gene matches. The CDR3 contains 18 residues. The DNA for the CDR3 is TGTGCCACCGGAGCCCCGGGACAGGGGGCGAAGAACACCGGGGAGCTGTTTTTT. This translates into CATGAPGQGAKNTGELFF.

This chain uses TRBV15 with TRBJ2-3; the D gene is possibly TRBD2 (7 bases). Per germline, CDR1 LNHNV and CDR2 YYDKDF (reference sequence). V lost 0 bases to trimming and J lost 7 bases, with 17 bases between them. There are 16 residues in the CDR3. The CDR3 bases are TGTGCCACCAGCAGAGATCAGGGAGGGGGTGGGAATACGCAGTATTTT. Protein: CATSRDQGGGGNTQYF.

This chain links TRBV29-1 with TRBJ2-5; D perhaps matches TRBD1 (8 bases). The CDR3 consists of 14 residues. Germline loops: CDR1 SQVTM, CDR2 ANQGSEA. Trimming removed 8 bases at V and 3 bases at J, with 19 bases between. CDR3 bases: TGCAGCATCGGACAGGGCGGGGGTGAAGAGACCCAGTACTTC. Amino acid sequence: CSIGQGGGEETQYF.